This TCR beta chain is drawn from a study of response to subunit inactivated influenza vaccine. Study-level findings and limits: The authors put forward the suggestion that each seasonal influenza vaccination may bring in only a limited number of new T cells.

From germline, CDR1 is SGHRS and CDR2 YFSETQ. The V and J ends lost 0 bases and 4 bases respectively, with 7 bases between them. This CDR3 comprises 13 residues. MiXCR was run by TCRdb on the RT-PCR reads, yielding one entry per CDR3 protein. Of about 800,000 distinct CDR3 sequences listed, 21% are singletons. About this clonotype: Antigen specificity is unknown.

Sample: PBMCs from blood, taken 5 days after vaccination. This TCR was sampled from a man aged 50 to 59 who received an inactivated influenza vaccine. This chain uses TRBV5-1 with TRBJ1-1; D gene unclear. CDR3 nucleotide sequence: TGCGCCAGCAGCTTGGCCATTACCACTGAAGCTTTCTTT. Translated, it gives CASSLAITTEAFF.